The 15 T cell receptor beta chains listed next were all sequenced from one sample in a study of cytomegalovirus exposure and HLA in healthy donors. Researchers ran the PCR with 60 Vbeta and 13 Jbeta primers. Method: immunoSEQ multiplex PCR; TCRdb's copy keeps in-frame clones and lacks some. The table records 200,000 or so clones, roughly 80% of them present only once. The sequencing input was PBMCs. The receptor source for this set is a boy between 10 and 17 years old in good health and CMV-seronegative.

The genes are TRBV25-1 and TRBJ1-1, with D hard to call. Germline CDR1 MGHDK, CDR2 SYGVNS. The CDR3 loop spans 14 amino acids. V was trimmed by 0 bases and J by 7 bases, leaving 12 bases between them. The CDR3: CASSEYGLGYEAFF. The CDR3, as DNA: TGTGCCAGCAGTGAATATGGGCTGGGTTATGAAGCTTTCTTT.

The chain recombines TRBV7-8 with TRBJ1-5; TRBD1 agrees at 7 bases. This CDR3 is built from 13 residues. The V gene's germline CDR1 is SGHVS and CDR2 FQNEAQ. J lost 9 bases, V lost 5 bases, and 7 bases had no gene match. This chain's CDR3 is CASSATGPSPQHF. DNA of the CDR3: TGTGCCAGCAGCGCGACAGGGCCTTCGCCCCAGCATTTT.

This clone was seen only once. The chain combines TRBV4-3 with TRBJ1-2; a possible D gene is TRBD1 (6 bases). Trimming took off 4 bases at V and 0 bases at J, with 15 bases between the two ends. The CDR3 length is 16 residues. Germline CDR1 is LGHNA and CDR2 is YSLEER. The CDR3, as DNA: TGCGCCAGCAGCCTAAACGTGGACAGAGCTAACTATGGCTACACCTTC. Translating gives CASSLNVDRANYGYTF.

The chain is built from TRBV5-6 and TRBJ1-2, with unresolved D. Trimming cost V 0 bases and J 3 bases, with 9 bases left between them. Germline lookup yields CDR1 SGHDT and CDR2 YYEEEE. This CDR3 is built from 14 residues. The DNA for the CDR3 is TGTGCCAGCAGCTTGGTCGGGAGCCACTATGGCTACACCTTC. Residues: CASSLVGSHYGYTF.

The V call is TRBV5-6, the J call TRBJ2-7; 8 bases map to TRBD1. Germline assignment: CDR1 SGHDT and CDR2 YYEEEE. This CDR3 comprises 15 residues. With 2 bases clipped from V and 2 bases from J, the junction kept 6 bases outside the gene matches. CDR3 in amino acids: CASSFRTGSPYEQYF. The DNA for the CDR3 is TGTGCCAGCAGCTTCCGGACAGGGTCCCCCTACGAGCAGTACTTC.

This clone is a singleton in its sample. The chain has TRBV7-2 and TRBJ1-5, with D possibly TRBD1 on 6 matching bases. The CDR3 spans 13 residues. V shed 4 bases and J shed 7 bases, with 11 bases lying between them. Germline V gene data show CDR1 as SGHTA and CDR2 as FQGNSA. CDR3 nucleotides: TGTGCCAGCAGCTCCCGGACAGACCAGCCCCAGCATTTT. Protein product: CASSSRTDQPQHF.

The chain joins TRBV11-2 to TRBJ2-7; D ambiguous. The CDR3 extends over 11 amino acids. The ends were cut back, 4 bases at V and 2 bases at J, with 3 bases in the middle. Per the germline V gene, CDR1 is SGHAT and CDR2 is FQNNGV. CDR3 bases: TGTGCCAGCAGCTCCACCTACGAGCAGTACTTC. Encoded protein: CASSSTYEQYF.

The DNA for the CDR3 is TGCGCCAGCAGTGAGGACAGGGACAGGCCCTACACCGGGGAGCTGTTTTTT. It encodes CASSEDRDRPYTGELFF. This chain joins TRBV10-1 and TRBJ2-2; 8 bases map to TRBD1. The CDR3 runs 17 residues. Germline trimming cut 2 bases from V and 3 bases from J; bases unmatched to any gene: 8. Germline values: CDR1 WNHNN, CDR2 SYGVQD (reference sequence).

Only a few counts were recorded for this clone. The junction shows a germline mismatch at one end, possibly a read error. Other DNA sequences in the same sample also yield this CDR3. The chain recombines TRBV25-1 with TRBJ1-4; D may be TRBD1 (5 bases). This CDR3 is built from 14 residues. Germline V gene sequence: CDR1 MGHDK, CDR2 SYGVNS. The CDR3 loop reads CASSEGGTNEKLFF. The CDR3, as DNA: TGTGCCAGCAGTGAAGGGGGGACTAATGAAAAACTGTTCTTT.

The chain couples TRBV19 to TRBJ1-5; D is ambiguous. The CDR3 is 16 amino acids. The germline V gene encodes CDR1 LNHDA and CDR2 SQIVND (reference sequence). Trimming cost V 0 bases and J 7 bases, with 16 bases left between them. CDR3 loop: CASSIEGGSGLQPQHF. CDR3 in DNA: TGTGCCAGTAGTATAGAAGGAGGGTCCGGCCTCCAGCCCCAGCATTTT.

As for this clone: The sample contains more than one DNA sequence encoding this CDR3. CDR3 region: CASGGSPLHF. The CDR3 nucleotides read TGTGCCAGCGGAGGTTCACCCCTCCACTTT. The rearrangement uses TRBV2 and TRBJ1-6; D remains ambiguous. Germline V lookup: CDR1 SNHLY, CDR2 FYNNEI. The length of the CDR3 is 10 residues. With 8 bases removed from V and 9 bases from J, the gap between germline ends came to 5 bases.

The chain is built from TRBV4-1 and TRBJ1-2; 10 bases align to TRBD1. The CDR3 runs to 16 residues. Losses at the gene ends were 0 bases for V and 7 bases for J; bases not matched to a gene: 8. Germline-derived CDR1 and CDR2 are MGHRA and YSYEKL. The CDR3 nucleotides read TGCGCCAGCAGCCAAGATAATCCGACAGGGGGCCGTGGCTACACCTTC. This translates into CASSQDNPTGGRGYTF.

The chain joins TRBV5-1 to TRBJ1-3; TRBD1 is a possible D gene (5 bases). CDR1 and CDR2 from the germline V gene are SGHRS and YFSETQ. The V and J ends lost 0 bases and 3 bases respectively, with 7 bases between them. The CDR3 loop spans 14 amino acids. This CDR3 is CASSLAGFGNTIYF. CDR3 in DNA: TGCGCCAGCAGCTTGGCAGGGTTTGGAAACACCATATATTTT.

In its sample, this clone was seen a few times. The genes are TRBV14 and TRBJ2-7; 7 nucleotides align to TRBD1. The CDR3 loop spans 13 amino acids. The V gene end was trimmed by 3 bases and the J gene end by 6 bases; junction bases not matched to a gene: 5. Germline assignment: CDR1 SGHDN and CDR2 FVKESK. This chain's CDR3 is CASSHDRESEQYF. In nucleotides, the CDR3 is TGTGCCAGCAGCCATGACAGGGAGAGCGAGCAGTACTTC.

In the case of this clone: Compared with germline, one end of the junction differs, possibly owing to a read error. J is TRBJ2-1 and V is TRBV4-3, with unresolved D. CDR1 is LGHNA, CDR2 YSLEER, per germline. The CDR3 runs to 13 residues. In DNA, the CDR3 is TGCGCCAGCAGCCAAAGCTCCTACGATGAGCAGTTCTTC. Translated: CASSQSSYDEQFF.